These T cell receptor beta chains were read from a single sample in a study of cytomegalovirus exposure and HLA in healthy donors. Some clones are missing from TCRdb's copy, which holds only in-frame ones; the method was immunoSEQ multiplex PCR. This table lists about 120,000 clones. Sequencing was performed on PBMCs. Source of these receptors: a man younger than 35 in good health and CMV-seronegative. Both conserved end residues are part of each CDR3. The order of the fields is J gene, V gene, D gene, CDR3 protein, CDR3 DNA. The D gene is left open where the match is weak.

TRBJ1-1	TRBV7-7	-	CASSSEGSTEAFF	TGTGCTAGCAGCTCGGAGGGGAGCACTGAAGCTTTCTTT
TRBJ1-3	TRBV4-1	-	CASSQELHGVFLGNTIYF	TGCGCCAGCAGCCAAGAACTGCACGGAGTCTTCCTAGGAAACACCATATATTTT
TRBJ2-5	TRBV13	-	CASSPPGVDRSQETQYF	TGTGCCAGCAGCCCGCCCGGGGTAGATAGATCCCAAGAGACCCAGTACTTC
TRBJ2-7	TRBV28	-	CASGRGVGYEQYF	TGTGCCAGCGGGAGGGGGGTAGGCTACGAGCAGTACTTC
TRBJ2-5	TRBV9	-	CASSGRGVGGSGTQYF	TGTGCCAGCAGCGGGAGGGGCGTGGGGGGATCGGGGACCCAGTACTTC
TRBJ2-3	TRBV28	TRBD2	CASSFTTSRNTDTQYF	TGTGCCAGCAGTTTCACGACTAGCCGAAACACAGATACGCAGTATTTT
TRBJ2-1	TRBV2	TRBD2	CASRAGANSDEQFF	TGTGCCAGCAGAGCGGGGGCCAACTCGGATGAGCAGTTCTTC
TRBJ2-3	TRBV11-2	TRBD2	CASSDLAGGTDTQYF	TGTGCCAGCAGCGATCTAGCGGGGGGCACAGATACGCAGTATTTT
TRBJ2-5	TRBV5-5	-	CASSLVTTQETQYF	TGTGCCAGCAGCTTGGTAACAACCCAAGAGACCCAGTACTTC
TRBJ2-7	TRBV9	-	CASSAEQGYEQYF	TGTGCCAGCAGCGCCGAACAGGGATACGAGCAGTACTTC
TRBJ2-7	TRBV6-6	-	CASIGGGLSYEQYF	TGTGCCAGCATAGGGGGGGGCCTCTCCTACGAGCAGTACTTC
TRBJ1-4	TRBV5-1	TRBD1	CASSLRTGGEEKLFF	TGCGCCAGCAGCCTTCGGACAGGGGGCGAGGAAAAACTGTTTTTT
TRBJ2-7	TRBV18	-	CASSPRDFLYEQYF	TGTGCCAGCTCACCGAGGGACTTCTTGTACGAGCAGTACTTC
TRBJ2-3	TRBV5-1	TRBD2	CASSFLGGISTDTQYF	TGCGCCAGCAGCTTCTTGGGGGGGATTAGCACAGATACGCAGTATTTT
TRBJ1-1	TRBV27	-	CASSLSRGRTEAFF	TGTGCCAGCAGTTTATCACGTGGGAGGACTGAAGCTTTCTTT
TRBJ1-1	TRBV18	-	CASSHGQLNTEAFF	TGTGCCAGCTCCCATGGACAGTTGAACACTGAAGCTTTCTTT
TRBJ2-7	TRBV29-1	-	CSVVGYGSYEQYF	TGCAGCGTTGTGGGCTATGGCTCCTACGAGCAGTACTTC
TRBJ2-3	TRBV27	-	CASSLIGGPDTQYF	TGTGCCAGCAGTTTAATTGGAGGGCCGGATACGCAGTATTTT
TRBJ2-3	TRBV11-2	TRBD2	CASSPGRGTSTDTQYF	TGTGCCAGCAGCCCGGGGCGGGGGACTAGCACAGATACGCAGTATTTT
TRBJ2-7	TRBV6-4	-	CASSVWAGAREQYF	TGTGCCAGCAGTGTCTGGGCGGGGGCTCGAGAGCAGTACTTC
TRBJ1-5	TRBV9	TRBD1	CASSVGDRDNQPQHF	TGTGCCAGCAGCGTTGGGGACAGAGACAATCAGCCCCAGCATTTT
TRBJ2-7	TRBV28	TRBD2	CASTQRGPNYEQYF	TGTGCCAGCACCCAGCGGGGGCCGAACTACGAGCAGTACTTC